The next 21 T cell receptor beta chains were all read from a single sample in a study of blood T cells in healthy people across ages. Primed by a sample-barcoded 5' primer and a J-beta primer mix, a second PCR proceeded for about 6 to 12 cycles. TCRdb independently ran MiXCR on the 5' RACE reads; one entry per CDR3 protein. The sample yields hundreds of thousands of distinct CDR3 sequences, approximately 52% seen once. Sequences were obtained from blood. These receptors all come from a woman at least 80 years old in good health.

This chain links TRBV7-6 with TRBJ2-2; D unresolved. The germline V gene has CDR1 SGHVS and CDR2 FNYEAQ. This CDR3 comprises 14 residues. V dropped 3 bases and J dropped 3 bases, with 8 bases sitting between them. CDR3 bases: TGTGCCAGCAGCTTCCAACAGCACACCGGGGAGCTGTTTTTT. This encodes CASSFQQHTGELFF.

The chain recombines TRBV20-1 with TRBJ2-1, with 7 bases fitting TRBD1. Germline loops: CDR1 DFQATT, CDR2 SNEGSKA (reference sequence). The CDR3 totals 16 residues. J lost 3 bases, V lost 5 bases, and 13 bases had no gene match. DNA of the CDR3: TGCAGTGCTCTTGAGAGGACCGGGACAGTCTACAATGAGCAGTTCTTC. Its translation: CSALERTGTVYNEQFF.

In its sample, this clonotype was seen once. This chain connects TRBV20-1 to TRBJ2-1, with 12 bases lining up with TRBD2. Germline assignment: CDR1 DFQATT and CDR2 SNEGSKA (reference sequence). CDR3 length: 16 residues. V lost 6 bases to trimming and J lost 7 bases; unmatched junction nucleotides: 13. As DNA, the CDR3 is TGCAGTGCCACCCGACTAGCGGGGGAGAGGAAAAATGAGCAGTTCTTC. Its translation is CSATRLAGERKNEQFF.

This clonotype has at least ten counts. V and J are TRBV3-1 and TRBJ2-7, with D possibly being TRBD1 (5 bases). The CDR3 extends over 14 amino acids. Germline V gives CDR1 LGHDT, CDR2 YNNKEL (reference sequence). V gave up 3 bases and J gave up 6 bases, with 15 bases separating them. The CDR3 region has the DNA TGTGCCAGCAGCCATAAGGGGTTAGCAGTCGAGCAGTACTTC. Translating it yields CASSHKGLAVEQYF.

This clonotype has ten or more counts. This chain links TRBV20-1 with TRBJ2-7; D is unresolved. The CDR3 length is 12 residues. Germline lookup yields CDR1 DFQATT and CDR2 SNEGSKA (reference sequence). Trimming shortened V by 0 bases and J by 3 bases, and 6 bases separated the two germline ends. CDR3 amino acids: CSARDTRYEQYF. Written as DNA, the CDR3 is TGCAGTGCTAGAGATACGCGCTACGAGCAGTACTTC.

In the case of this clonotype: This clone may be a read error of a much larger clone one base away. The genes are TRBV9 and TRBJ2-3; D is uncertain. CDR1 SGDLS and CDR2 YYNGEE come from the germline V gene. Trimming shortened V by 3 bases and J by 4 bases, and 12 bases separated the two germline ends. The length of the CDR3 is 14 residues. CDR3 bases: TGTGCCAGCAGCGGAAGCCCCTCATCAGATACGCAGTATTTT. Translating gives CASSGSPSSDTQYF.

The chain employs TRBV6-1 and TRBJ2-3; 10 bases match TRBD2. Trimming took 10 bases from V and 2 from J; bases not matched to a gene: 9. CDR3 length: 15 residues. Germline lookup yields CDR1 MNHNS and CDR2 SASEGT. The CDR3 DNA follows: TGTGCCATATCACCAGCGGGGGGGATCACAGATACGCAGTATTTT. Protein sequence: CAISPAGGITDTQYF.

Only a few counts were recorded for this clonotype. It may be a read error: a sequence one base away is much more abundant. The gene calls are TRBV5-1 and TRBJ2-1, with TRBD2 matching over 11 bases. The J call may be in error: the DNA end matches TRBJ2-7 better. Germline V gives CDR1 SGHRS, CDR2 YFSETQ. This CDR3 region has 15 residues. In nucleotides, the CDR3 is TGCGCCAGCAGCGGGACTAGCGGCTTTTACAATGAGCAGTACTTC. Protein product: CASSGTSGFYNEQYF.

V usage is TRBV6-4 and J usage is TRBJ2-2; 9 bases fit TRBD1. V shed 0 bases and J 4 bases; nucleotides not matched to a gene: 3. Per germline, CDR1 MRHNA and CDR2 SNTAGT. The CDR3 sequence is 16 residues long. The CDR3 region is CASSDSGTGTTGELFF. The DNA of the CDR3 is TGTGCCAGCAGTGACTCGGGGACAGGGACCACCGGGGAGCTGTTTTTT.

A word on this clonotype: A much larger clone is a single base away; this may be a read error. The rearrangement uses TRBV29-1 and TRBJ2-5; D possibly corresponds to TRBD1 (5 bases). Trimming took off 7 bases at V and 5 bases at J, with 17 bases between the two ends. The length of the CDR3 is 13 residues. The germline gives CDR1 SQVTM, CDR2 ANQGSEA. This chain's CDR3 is CSAPAGSRETQYF. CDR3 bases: TGCAGCGCCCCCGCAGGGTCTAGGGAGACCCAGTACTTC.

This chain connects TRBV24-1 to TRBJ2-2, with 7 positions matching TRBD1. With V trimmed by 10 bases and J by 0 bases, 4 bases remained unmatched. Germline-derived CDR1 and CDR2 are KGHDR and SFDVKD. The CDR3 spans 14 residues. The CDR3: CATRGQTNTGELFF. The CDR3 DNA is TGTGCCACAAGGGGACAGACGAACACCGGGGAGCTGTTTTTT.

CDR3 sequence reads: CSARSPRDRYTNTGELFF. The CDR3 DNA reads as TGCAGTGCTAGAAGCCCCCGGGACAGATATACGAACACCGGGGAGCTGTTTTTT. The chain carries TRBV20-1 and TRBJ2-2, with TRBD1 matching over 7 bases. Trimming at V came to 2 bases and at J to 0 bases, leaving 12 bases not matched to a gene. This CDR3 has 18 residues. Looked up from germline, CDR1 is DFQATT and CDR2 is SNEGSKA (reference sequence).

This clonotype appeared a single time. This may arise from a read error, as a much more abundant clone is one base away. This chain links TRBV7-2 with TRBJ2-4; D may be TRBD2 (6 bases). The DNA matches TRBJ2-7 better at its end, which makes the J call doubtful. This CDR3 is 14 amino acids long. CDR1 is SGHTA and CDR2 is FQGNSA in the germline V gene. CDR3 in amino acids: CASSLAERAHEQYF. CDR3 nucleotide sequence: TGTGCCAGCAGCTTAGCGGAGCGGGCGCACGAGCAGTACTTC.

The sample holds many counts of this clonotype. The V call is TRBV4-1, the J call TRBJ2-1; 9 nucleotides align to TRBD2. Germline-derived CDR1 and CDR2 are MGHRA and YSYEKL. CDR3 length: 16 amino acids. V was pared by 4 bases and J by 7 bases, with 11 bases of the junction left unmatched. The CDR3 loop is CASSLVGGLAGNEQFF. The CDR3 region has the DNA TGCGCCAGCAGCCTTGTTGGGGGACTAGCAGGGAATGAGCAGTTCTTC.

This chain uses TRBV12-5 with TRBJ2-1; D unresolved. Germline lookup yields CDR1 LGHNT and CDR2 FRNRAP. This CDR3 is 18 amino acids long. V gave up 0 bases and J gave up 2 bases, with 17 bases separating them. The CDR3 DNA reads TGTGCTAGTGGTTTGGTAGGCAGCTTTACCCGAACCTACAATGAGCAGTTCTTC. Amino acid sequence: CASGLVGSFTRTYNEQFF.

DNA for the CDR3: TGTGCCAGCAGCTTAGGGATACAGGGGCTAAGGGGATATACGCAGTATTTT. It is translated as CASSLGIQGLRGYTQYF. This chain uses TRBV7-2 with TRBJ2-3; 7 positions agree with TRBD1. The J segment lost 7 bases and the V segment lost 1 base, leaving 14 bases of the junction unmatched. The CDR3 length is 17 residues. The germline V gene has CDR1 SGHTA and CDR2 FQGNSA.

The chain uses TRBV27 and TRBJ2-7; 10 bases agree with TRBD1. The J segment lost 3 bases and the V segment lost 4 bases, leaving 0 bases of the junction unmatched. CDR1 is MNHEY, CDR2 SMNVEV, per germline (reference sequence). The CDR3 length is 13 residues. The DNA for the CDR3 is TGTGCCAGCAGTTGGGACAGGGGCTACGAGCAGTACTTC. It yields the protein CASSWDRGYEQYF.

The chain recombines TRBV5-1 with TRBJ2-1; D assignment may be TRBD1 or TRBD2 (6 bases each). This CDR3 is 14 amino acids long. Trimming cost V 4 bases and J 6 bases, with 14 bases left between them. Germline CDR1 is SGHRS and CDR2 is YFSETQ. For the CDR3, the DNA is TGCGCCAGCAGCACCCAGGGGACTGTCAATGAGCAGTTCTTC. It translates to CASSTQGTVNEQFF.

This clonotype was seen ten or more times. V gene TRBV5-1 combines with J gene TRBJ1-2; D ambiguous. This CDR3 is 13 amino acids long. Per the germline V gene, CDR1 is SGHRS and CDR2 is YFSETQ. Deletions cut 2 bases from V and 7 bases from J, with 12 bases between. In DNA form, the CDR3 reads TGCGCCAGCAGCTTACCGGACGCAGGTGGCTACACCTTC. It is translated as CASSLPDAGGYTF.

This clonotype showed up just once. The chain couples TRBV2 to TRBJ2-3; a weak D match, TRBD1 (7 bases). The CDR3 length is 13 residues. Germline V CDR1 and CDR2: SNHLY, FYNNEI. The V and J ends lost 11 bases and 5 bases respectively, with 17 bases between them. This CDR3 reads CALARDREDTQYF. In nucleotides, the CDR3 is TGTGCCCTCGCGCGGGACAGAGAAGATACGCAGTATTTT.

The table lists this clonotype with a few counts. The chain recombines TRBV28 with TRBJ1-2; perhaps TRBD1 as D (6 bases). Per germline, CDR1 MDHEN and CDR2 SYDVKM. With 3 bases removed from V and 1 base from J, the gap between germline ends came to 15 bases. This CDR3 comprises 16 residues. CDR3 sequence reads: CASSLTGLENNYGYTF. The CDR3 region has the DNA TGTGCCAGCAGTTTGACAGGCCTTGAGAATAACTATGGCTACACCTTC.